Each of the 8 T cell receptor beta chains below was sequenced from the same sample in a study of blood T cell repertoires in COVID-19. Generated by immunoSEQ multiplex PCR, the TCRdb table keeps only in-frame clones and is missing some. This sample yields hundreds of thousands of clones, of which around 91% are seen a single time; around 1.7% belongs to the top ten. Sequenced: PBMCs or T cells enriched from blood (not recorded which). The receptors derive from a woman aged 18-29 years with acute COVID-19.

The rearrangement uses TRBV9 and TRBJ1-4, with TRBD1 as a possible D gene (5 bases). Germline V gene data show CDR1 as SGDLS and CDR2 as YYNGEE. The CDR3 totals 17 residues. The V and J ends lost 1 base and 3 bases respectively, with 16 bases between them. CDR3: CASSVSDHRRSNEKLFF. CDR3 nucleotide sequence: TGTGCCAGCAGCGTAAGTGACCACAGGCGGTCTAATGAAAAACTGTTTTTT.

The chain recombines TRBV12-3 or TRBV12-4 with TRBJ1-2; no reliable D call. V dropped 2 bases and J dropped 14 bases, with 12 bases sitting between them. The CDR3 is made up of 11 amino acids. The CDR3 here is CASSLRGRRTF. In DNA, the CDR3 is TGTGCCAGCAGTTTACGAGGCCGGAGGACCTTC.

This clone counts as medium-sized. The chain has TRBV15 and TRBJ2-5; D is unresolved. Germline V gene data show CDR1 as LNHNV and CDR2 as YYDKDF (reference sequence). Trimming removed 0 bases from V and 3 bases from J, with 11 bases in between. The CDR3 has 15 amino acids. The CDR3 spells CATSRDANREETQYF. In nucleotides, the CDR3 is TGTGCCACCAGCAGAGACGCGAACAGAGAAGAGACCCAGTACTTC.

The CDR3 bases are TGTGCCAGTAGTATACCGTATAGCAATCAGCCCCAGCATTTT. It is translated as CASSIPYSNQPQHF. The chain recombines TRBV19 with TRBJ1-5; no clear D gene. Germline values: CDR1 LNHDA, CDR2 SQIVND (reference sequence). With 2 bases removed from V and 0 bases from J, the gap between germline ends came to 5 bases. The CDR3 consists of 14 residues.

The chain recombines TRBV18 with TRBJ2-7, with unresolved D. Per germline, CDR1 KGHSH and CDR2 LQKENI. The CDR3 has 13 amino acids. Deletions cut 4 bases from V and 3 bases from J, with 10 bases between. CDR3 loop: CASSQETGYEQYF. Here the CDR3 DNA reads TGTGCCAGCTCACAAGAGACTGGCTACGAGCAGTACTTC.

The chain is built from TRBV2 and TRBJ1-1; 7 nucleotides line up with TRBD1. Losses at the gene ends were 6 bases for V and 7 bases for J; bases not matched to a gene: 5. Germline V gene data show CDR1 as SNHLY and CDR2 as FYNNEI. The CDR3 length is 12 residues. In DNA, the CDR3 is TGTGCCAGCAGCGCTTACAGGGGTGAAGCTTTCTTT. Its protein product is CASSAYRGEAFF.

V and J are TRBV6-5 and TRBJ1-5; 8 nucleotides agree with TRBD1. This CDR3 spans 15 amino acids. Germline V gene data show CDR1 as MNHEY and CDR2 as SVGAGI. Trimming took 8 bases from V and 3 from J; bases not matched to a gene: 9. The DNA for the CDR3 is TGTGCCAGCCGGGACAGGTATTACATCAATCAGCCCCAGCATTTT. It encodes CASRDRYYINQPQHF.

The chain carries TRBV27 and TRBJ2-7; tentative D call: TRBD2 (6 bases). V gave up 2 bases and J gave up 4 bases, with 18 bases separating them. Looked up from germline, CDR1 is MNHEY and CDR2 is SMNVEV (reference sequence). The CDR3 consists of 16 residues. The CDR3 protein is CASSLKSGELVYEQYF. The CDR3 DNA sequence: TGTGCCAGCAGTTTAAAATCGGGGGAGTTGGTTTACGAGCAGTACTTC.